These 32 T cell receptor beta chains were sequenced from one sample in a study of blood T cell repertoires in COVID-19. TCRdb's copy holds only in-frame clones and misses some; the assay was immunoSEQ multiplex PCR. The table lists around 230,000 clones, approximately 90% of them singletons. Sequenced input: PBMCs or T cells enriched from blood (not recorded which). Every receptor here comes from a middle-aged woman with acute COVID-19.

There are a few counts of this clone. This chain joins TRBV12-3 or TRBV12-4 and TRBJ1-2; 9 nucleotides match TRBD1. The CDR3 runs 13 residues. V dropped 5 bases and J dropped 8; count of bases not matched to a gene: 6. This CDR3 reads CASSRTGEWGYTF. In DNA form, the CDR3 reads TGTGCCAGCAGTCGGACAGGGGAATGGGGCTACACCTTC.

This chain's CDR3 is CASSQSSGGSRKETQYF. The CDR3 DNA follows: TGCGCCAGCAGCCAATCTAGCGGGGGATCAAGAAAAGAGACCCAGTACTTC. This rearrangement joins TRBV4-1 to TRBJ2-5; 10 bases align to TRBD2. V lost 2 bases and J lost 3; bases outside the gene matches: 9. This CDR3 spans 17 amino acids. Per germline, CDR1 MGHRA and CDR2 YSYEKL.

The CDR3 nucleotides are TGTGCCAGTAGTCCAAGACTAGCGGGGGTTGTGGATACGCAGTATTTT. Translated, it gives CASSPRLAGVVDTQYF. V and J are TRBV19 and TRBJ2-3; 12 bases match TRBD2. V shed 5 bases and J 6 bases; nucleotides not matched to a gene: 9. The CDR3 length is 16 residues. Germline values: CDR1 LNHDA, CDR2 SQIVND (reference sequence).

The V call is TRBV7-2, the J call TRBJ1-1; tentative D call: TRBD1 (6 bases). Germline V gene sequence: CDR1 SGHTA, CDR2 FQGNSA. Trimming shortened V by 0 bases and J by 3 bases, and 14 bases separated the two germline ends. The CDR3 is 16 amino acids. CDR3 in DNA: TGTGCCAGCAGCTTAGCGTCACAGGGAAGAGACACTGAAGCTTTCTTT. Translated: CASSLASQGRDTEAFF.

CDR3: CASSHTSGRGEQYV. The CDR3 coding sequence is TGTGCCAGCAGTCACACTAGCGGTCGTGGTGAGCAGTACGTC. The gene calls are TRBV6-6 and TRBJ2-7; 8 positions match TRBD2. CDR3 length: 14 residues. Trimming removed 5 bases from V and 7 bases from J; junction bases left unmatched: 10. Germline loops: CDR1 MNHNY, CDR2 SVGAGI (reference sequence).

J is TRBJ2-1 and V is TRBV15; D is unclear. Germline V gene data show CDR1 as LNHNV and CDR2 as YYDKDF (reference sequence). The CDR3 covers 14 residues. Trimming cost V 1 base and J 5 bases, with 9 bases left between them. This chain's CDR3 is CATSRGYGNNEQFF. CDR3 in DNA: TGTGCCACCAGCAGAGGCTACGGTAACAATGAGCAGTTCTTC.

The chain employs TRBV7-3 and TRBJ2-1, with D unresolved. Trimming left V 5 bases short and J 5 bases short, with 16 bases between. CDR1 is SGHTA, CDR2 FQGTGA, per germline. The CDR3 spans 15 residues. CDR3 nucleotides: TGTGCCAGCAGCGCACGGGTCGACCGTAACAATGAGCAGTTCTTC. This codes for CASSARVDRNNEQFF.

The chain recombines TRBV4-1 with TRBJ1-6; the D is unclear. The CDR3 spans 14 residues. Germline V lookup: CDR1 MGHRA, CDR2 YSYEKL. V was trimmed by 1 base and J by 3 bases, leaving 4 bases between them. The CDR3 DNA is TGCGCCAGCAGCCAAGGACTCTATAATTCACCCCTCCACTTT. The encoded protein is CASSQGLYNSPLHF.

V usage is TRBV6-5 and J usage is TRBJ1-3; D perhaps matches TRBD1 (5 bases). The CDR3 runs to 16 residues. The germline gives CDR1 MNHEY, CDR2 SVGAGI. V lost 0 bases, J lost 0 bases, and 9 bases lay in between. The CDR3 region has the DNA TGTGCCAGCAGTTACTCGGCACAGGACTCTGGAAACACCATATATTTT. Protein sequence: CASSYSAQDSGNTIYF.

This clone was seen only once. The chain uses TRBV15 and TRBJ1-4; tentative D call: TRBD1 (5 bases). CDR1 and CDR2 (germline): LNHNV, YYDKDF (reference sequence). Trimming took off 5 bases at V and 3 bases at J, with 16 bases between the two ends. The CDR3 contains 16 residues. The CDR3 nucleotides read TGTGCCACCAGCCCCCGGGGGACGGTTCCTAATGAAAAACTGTTTTTT. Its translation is CATSPRGTVPNEKLFF.

The DNA of the CDR3 is TGCAGCGTCGCGCGGAGTTCCGGGGGGCCTACAGGCTATGGCTACACCTTC. Translating gives CSVARSSGGPTGYGYTF. The genes are TRBV29-1 and TRBJ1-2; tentatively, D is TRBD1 (6 bases). CDR1 is SQVTM and CDR2 is ANQGSEA in the germline V gene. Trimming left V 6 bases short and J 4 bases short, with 27 bases between. The CDR3 extends over 17 amino acids.

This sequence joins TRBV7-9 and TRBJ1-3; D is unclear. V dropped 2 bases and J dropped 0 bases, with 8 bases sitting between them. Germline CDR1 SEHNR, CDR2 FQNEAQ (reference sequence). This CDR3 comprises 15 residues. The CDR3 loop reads CASSLSQASGNTIYF. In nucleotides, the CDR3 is TGTGCCAGCAGCTTATCGCAGGCCTCTGGAAACACCATATATTTT.

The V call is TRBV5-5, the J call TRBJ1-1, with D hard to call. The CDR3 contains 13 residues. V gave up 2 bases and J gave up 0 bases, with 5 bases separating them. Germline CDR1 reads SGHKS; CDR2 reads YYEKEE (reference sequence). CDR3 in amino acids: CASSLSVNTEAFF. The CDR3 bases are TGTGCCAGCAGCTTATCAGTGAACACTGAAGCTTTCTTT. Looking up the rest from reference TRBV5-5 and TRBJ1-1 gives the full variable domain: DAGVTQSPTHLIKTRGQQVTLRCSPISGHKSVSWYQQVLGQGPQFIFQYYEKEERGRGNFPDRFSARQFPNYSSELNVNALLLGDSALYLCASSLSVNTEAFFGQGTRLTVV.

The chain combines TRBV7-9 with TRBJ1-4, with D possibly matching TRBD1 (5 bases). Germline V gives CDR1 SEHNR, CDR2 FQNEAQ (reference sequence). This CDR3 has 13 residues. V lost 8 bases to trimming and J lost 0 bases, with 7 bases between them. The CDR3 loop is CASVGATNEKLFF. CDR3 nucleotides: TGTGCCAGCGTAGGGGCAACTAATGAAAAACTGTTTTTT.

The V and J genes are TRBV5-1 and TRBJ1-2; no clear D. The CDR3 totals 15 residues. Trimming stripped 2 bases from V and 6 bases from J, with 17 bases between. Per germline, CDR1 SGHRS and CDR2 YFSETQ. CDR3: CASSLEAPVWDGYTF. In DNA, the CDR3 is TGCGCCAGCAGCTTAGAGGCCCCGGTTTGGGATGGCTACACCTTC.

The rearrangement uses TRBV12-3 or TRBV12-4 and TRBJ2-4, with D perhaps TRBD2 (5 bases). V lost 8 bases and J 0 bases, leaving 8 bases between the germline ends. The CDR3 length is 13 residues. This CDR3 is CASQDLAKNIQYF. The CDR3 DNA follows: TGTGCCAGCCAGGACTTAGCCAAAAACATTCAGTACTTC.

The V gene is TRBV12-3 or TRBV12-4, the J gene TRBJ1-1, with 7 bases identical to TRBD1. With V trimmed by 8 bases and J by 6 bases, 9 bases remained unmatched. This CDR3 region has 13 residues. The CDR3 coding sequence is TGTGCCAGCTGTAGGGGGCTTGATCCTGAAGCTTTCTTT. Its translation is CASCRGLDPEAFF.

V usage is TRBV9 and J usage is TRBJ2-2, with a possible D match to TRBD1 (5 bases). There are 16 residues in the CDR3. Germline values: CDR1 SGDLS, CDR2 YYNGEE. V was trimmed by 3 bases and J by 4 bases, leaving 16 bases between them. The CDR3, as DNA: TGTGCCAGCAGCGGATCACTCCGGCAGGGCACCGGGGAGCTGTTTTTT. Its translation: CASSGSLRQGTGELFF.

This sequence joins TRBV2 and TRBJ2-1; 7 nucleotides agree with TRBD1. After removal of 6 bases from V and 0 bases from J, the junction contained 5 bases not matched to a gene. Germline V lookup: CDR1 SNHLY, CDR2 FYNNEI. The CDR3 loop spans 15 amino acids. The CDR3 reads CASRGDRNSYNEQFF. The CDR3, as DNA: TGTGCCAGCAGGGGGGACAGAAACTCCTACAATGAGCAGTTCTTC.

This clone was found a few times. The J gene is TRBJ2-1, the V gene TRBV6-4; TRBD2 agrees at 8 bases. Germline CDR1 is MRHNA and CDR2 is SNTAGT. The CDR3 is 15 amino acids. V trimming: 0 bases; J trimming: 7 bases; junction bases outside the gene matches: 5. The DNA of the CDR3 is TGTGCCAGCAGTGACTCGCGGGGGGCCGGGAATGAGCAGTTCTTC. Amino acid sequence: CASSDSRGAGNEQFF.

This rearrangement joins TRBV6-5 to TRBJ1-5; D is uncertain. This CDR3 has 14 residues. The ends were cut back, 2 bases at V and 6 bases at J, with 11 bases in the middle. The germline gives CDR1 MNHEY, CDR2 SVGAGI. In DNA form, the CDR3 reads TGTGCCAGCAGTTACGATCCCGGTAGTCAGCCCCAGCATTTT. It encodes CASSYDPGSQPQHF.

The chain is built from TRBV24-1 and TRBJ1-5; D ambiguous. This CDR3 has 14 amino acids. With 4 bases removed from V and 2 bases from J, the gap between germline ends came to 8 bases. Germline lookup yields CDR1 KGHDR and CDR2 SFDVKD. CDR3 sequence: CATSEGAGNQPQHF. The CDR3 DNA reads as TGTGCCACCAGTGAAGGAGCAGGCAATCAGCCCCAGCATTTT.

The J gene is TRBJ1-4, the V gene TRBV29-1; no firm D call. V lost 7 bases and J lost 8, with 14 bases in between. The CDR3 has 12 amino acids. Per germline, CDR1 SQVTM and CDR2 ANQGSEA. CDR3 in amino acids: CSASLGGEKLFF. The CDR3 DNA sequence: TGCAGCGCTTCTTTAGGCGGAGAAAAACTGTTTTTT.

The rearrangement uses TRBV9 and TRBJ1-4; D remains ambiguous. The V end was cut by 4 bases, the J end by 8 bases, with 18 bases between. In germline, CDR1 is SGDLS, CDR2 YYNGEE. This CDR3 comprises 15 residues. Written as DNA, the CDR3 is TGTGCCAGCAGCTTCGGAGCTCGGGAGGGCGAAAAACTGTTTTTT. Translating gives CASSFGAREGEKLFF.

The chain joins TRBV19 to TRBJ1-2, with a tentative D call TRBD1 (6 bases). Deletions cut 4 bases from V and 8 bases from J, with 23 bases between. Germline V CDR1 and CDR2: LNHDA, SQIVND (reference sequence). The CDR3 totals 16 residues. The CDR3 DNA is TGTGCCAGTAGTACGTATGTTGACAGGCAAACTGGCGGCTACACCTTC. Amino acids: CASSTYVDRQTGGYTF.

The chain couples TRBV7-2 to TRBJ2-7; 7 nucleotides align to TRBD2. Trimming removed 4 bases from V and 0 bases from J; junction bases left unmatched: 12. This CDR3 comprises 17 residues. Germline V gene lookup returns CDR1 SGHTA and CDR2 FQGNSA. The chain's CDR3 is CASSSPAWRGSSYEQYF. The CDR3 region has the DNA TGTGCCAGCAGCTCCCCCGCCTGGCGGGGGAGCTCCTACGAGCAGTACTTC.

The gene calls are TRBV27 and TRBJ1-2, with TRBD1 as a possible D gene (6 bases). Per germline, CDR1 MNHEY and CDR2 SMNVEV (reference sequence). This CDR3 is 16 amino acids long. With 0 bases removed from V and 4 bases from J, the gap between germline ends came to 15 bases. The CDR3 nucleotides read TGTGCCAGCAGTTTATCCGCCGGGGACATCTTCTATGGCTACACCTTC. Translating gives CASSLSAGDIFYGYTF.

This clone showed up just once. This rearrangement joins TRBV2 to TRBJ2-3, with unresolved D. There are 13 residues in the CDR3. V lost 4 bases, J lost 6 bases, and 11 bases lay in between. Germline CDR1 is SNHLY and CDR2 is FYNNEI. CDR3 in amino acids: CASSGTDGDTQYF. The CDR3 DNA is TGTGCCAGCAGTGGAACAGATGGGGATACGCAGTATTTT.

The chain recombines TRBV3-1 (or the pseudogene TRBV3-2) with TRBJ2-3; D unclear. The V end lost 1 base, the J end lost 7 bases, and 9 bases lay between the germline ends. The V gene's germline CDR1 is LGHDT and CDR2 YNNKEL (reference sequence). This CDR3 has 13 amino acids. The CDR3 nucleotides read TGTGCCAGCAGCCAAGGGGCCCAAAATACGCAGTATTTT. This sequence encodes CASSQGAQNTQYF.

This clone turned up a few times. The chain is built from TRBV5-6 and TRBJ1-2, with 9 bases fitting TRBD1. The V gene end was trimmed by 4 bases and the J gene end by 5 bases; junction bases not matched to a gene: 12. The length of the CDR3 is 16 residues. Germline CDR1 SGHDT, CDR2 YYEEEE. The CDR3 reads CASSPPGQGSLYGYTF. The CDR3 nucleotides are TGTGCCAGCAGCCCTCCGGGACAGGGAAGTCTTTATGGCTACACCTTC.

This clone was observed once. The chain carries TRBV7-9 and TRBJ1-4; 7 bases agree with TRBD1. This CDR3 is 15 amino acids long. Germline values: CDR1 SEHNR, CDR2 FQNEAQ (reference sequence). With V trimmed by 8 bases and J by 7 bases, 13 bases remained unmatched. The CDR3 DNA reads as TGTGCCAGCGGAGAGGCGACAGGGCAATTTGAAAAACTGTTTTTT. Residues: CASGEATGQFEKLFF.

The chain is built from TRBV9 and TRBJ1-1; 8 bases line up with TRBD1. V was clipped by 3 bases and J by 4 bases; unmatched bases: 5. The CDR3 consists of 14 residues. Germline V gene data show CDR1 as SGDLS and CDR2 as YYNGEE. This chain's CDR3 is CASSALQGGTEAFF. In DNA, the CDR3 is TGTGCCAGCAGCGCCTTACAGGGGGGCACTGAAGCTTTCTTT.